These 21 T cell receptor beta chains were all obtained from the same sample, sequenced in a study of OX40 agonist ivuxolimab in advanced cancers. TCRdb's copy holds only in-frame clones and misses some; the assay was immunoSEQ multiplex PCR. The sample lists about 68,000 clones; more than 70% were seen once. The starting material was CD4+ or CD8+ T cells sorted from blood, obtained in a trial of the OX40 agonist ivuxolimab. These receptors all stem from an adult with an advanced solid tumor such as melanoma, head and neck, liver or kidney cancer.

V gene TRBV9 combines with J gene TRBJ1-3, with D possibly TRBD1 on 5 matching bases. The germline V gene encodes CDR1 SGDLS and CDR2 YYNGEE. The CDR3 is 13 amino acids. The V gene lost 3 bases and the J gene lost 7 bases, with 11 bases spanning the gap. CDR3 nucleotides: TGTGCCAGCAGCGCGACTCGGGGGAACACCATATATTTT. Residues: CASSATRGNTIYF.

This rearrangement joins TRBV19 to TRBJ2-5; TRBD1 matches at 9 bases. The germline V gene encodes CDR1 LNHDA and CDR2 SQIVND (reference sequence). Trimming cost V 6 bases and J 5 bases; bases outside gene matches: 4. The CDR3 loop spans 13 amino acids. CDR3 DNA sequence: TGTGCCAGTAGACAGGGGGCGGGCGAGACCCAGTACTTC. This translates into CASRQGAGETQYF.

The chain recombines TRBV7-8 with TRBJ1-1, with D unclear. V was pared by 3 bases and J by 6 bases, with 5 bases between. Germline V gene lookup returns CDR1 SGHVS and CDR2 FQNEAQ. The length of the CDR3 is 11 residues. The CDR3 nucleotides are TGTGCCAGCAGCTTGAGTTCTGAAGCTTTCTTT. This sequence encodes CASSLSSEAFF. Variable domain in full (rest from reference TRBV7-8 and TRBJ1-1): GAGVSQSPRYKVAKRGQDVALRCDPISGHVSLFWYQQALGQGPEFLTYFQNEAQLDKSGLPSDRFFAERPEGSVSTLKIQRTQQEDSAVYLCASSLSSEAFFGQGTRLTVV.

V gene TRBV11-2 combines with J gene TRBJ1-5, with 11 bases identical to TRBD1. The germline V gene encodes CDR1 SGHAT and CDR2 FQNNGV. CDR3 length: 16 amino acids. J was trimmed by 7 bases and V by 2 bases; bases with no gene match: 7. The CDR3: CASSLNPGTGGQPQHF. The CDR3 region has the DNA TGTGCCAGCAGCTTAAACCCCGGGACAGGGGGACAGCCCCAGCATTTT.

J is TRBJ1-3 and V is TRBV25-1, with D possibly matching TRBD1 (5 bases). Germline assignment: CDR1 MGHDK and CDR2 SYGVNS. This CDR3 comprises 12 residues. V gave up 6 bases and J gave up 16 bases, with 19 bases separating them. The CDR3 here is CASSLSGDSLYF. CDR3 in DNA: TGTGCCAGCAGCCTGTCGGGGGACTCTTTGTATTTT. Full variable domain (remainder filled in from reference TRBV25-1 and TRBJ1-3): EADIYQTPRYLVIGTGKKITLECSQTMGHDKMYWYQQDPGMELHLIHYSYGVNSTEKGDLSSESTVSRIRTEHFPLTLESARPSHTSQYLCASSLSGDSLYFGEGSWLTVV.

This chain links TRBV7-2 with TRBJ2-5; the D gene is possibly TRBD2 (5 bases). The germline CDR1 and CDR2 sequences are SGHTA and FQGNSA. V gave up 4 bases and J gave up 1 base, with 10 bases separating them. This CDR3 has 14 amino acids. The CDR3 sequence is CASSSDYTQETQYF. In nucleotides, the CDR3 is TGTGCCAGCAGCTCAGACTACACCCAAGAGACCCAGTACTTC. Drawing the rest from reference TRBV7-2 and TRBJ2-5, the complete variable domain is GAGVSQSPSNKVTEKGKDVELRCDPISGHTALYWYRQSLGQGLEFLIYFQGNSAPDKSGLPSDRFSAERTGGSVSTLTIQRTQQEDSAVYLCASSSDYTQETQYFGPGTRLLVL.

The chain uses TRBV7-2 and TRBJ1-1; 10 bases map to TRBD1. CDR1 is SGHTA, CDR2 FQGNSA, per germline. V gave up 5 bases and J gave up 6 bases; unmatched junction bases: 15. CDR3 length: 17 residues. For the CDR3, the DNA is TGTGCCAGCAGCCAAGGCGGTTCGGGACAGGGGAGTCCTGAAGCTTTCTTT. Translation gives CASSQGGSGQGSPEAFF.

The CDR3 region has the DNA TGTGCCAGCAGTTACGGGACTAATTCACCCCTCCACTTT. The encoded protein is CASSYGTNSPLHF. V and J are TRBV6-6 and TRBJ1-6, with D perhaps TRBD1 (5 bases). This CDR3 is 13 amino acids long. Deletions cut 2 bases from V and 6 bases from J, with 5 bases between. Germline CDR1 reads MNHNY; CDR2 reads SVGAGI (reference sequence).

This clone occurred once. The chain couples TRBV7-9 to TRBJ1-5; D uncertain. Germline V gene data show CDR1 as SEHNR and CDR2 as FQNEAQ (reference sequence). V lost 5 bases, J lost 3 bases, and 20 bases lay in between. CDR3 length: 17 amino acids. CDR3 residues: CASSRLGEIWINQPQHF. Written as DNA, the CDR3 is TGTGCCAGCAGCCGTCTCGGGGAGATTTGGATCAATCAGCCCCAGCATTTT.

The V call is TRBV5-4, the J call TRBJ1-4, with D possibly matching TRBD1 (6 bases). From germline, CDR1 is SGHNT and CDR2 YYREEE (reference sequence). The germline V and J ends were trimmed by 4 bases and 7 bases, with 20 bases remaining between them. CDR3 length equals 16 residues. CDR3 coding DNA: TGTGCCAGCAGCCCGACACCAACAGGGTGGGTTGAAAAACTGTTTTTT. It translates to CASSPTPTGWVEKLFF.

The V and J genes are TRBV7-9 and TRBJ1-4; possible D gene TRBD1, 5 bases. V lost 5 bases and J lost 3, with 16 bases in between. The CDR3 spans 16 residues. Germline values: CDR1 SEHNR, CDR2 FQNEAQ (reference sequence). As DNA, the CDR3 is TGTGCCAGCAGCCCGATCTCAGGGATGGCTAATGAAAAACTGTTTTTT. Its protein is CASSPISGMANEKLFF.

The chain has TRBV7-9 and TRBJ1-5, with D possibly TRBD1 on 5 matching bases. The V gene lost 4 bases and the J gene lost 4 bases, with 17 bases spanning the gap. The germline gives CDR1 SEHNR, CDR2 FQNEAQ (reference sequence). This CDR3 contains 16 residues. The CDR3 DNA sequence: TGTGCCAGCAGCTCCTCCTCCGCCTGGGGGAATCAGCCCCAGCATTTT. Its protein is CASSSSSAWGNQPQHF.

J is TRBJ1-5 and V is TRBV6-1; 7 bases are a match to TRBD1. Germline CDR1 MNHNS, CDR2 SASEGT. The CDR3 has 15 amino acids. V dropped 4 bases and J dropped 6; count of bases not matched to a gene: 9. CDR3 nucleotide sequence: TGTGCCAGCAGTGCGGGGGGGACAGTCACTCAGCCCCAGCATTTT. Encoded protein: CASSAGGTVTQPQHF.

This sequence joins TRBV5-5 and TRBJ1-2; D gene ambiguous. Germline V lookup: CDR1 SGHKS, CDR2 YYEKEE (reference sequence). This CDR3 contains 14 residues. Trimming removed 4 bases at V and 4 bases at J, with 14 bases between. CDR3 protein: CASSPQEGGYGYTF. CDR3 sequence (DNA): TGTGCCAGCAGCCCTCAGGAAGGTGGCTATGGCTACACCTTC.

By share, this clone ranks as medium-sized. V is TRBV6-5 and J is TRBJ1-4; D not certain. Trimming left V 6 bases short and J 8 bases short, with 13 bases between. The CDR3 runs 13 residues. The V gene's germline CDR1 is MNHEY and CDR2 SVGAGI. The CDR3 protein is CASSKVKAEKLFF. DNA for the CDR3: TGTGCCAGCAGCAAAGTCAAGGCGGAAAAACTGTTTTTT.

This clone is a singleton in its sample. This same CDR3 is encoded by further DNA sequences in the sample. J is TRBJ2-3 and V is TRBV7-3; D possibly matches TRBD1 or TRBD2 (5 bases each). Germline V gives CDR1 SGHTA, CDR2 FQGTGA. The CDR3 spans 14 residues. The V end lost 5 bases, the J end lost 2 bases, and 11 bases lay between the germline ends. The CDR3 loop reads CASSPPGTTDTQYF. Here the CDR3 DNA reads TGTGCCAGCAGCCCCCCGGGGACCACAGATACGCAGTATTTT.

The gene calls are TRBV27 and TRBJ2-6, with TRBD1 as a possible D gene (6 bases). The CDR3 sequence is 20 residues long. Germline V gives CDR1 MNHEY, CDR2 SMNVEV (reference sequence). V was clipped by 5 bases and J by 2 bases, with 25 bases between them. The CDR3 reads CASSRFTQRVSGAGANVLTF. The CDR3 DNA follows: TGTGCCAGCAGTCGCTTTACCCAACGGGTGTCAGGGGCTGGGGCCAACGTCCTGACTTTC.

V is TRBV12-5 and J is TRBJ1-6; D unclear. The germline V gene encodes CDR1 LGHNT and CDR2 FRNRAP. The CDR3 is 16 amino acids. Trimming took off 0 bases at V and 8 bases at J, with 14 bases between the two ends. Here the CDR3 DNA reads TGTGCTAGTGGTTTGGTAACCTTGGTAGCAGATTCACCCCTCCACTTT. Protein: CASGLVTLVADSPLHF.

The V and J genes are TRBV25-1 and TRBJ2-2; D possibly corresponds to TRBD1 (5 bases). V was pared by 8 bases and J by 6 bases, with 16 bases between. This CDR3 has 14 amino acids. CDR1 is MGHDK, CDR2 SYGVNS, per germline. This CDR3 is CASSMAGNPGELFF. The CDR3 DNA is TGTGCCAGCTCTATGGCAGGGAATCCCGGGGAGCTGTTTTTT.

In nucleotides, the CDR3 is TGTGCCATCAGTGAGGGCGGATCCATAGGGGAGCAGTACTTC. Amino acid sequence: CAISEGGSIGEQYF. This sequence joins TRBV10-3 and TRBJ2-7; unclear D gene. The V gene lost 2 bases and the J gene lost 7 bases, with 15 bases spanning the gap. Germline V gene lookup returns CDR1 ENHRY and CDR2 SYGVKD. This CDR3 is 14 amino acids long.

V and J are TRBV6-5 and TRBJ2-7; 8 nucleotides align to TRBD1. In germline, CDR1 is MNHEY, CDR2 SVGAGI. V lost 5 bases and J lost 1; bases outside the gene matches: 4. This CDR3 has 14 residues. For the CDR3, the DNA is TGTGCCAGCAGTCTGGGACAGGTGTCCTACGAGCAGTACTTC. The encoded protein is CASSLGQVSYEQYF.